These T cell receptor beta chains were read from a single sample in a study of identical twins. TCRdb called the 5' RACE reads again in MiXCR, with one record for every CDR3 protein. In the table there are hundreds of thousands of distinct CDR3 sequences, 24% of which are singletons. These data were also filed under a second study, of T cells expressing NK-cell markers.

Sequencing used CD4+ T cells sorted from blood. The origin of the receptors is a young woman in good health. Each CDR3 is given with its conserved first and last residue. The order of the fields is J gene, clone size, V gene, CDR3 protein. Rows give clone size only sometimes, using once, few, many, or a class for an expanded clone.

J: TRBJ2-7; size: few; V: TRBV10-3; CDR3: CAITMGQGKHEQYF
J: TRBJ2-1; size: NA; V: TRBV10-3; CDR3: CAITRDGTQNEQFF
J: TRBJ2-1; size: NA; V: TRBV5-1; CDR3: CASSLGRGTNVDEQFF
J: TRBJ1-1; size: few; V: TRBV2; CDR3: CASSEARKGPNTEAFF
J: TRBJ1-2; size: NA; V: TRBV7-9; CDR3: CASSETSYGYTF
J: TRBJ1-5; size: NA; V: TRBV19; CDR3: CASSIKDGYSNQPQHF
J: TRBJ2-2; size: NA; V: TRBV20-1; CDR3: CSAPYGDLDAGELFF
J: TRBJ2-1; size: few; V: TRBV20-1; CDR3: CSAQTPSSNEQFF
J: TRBJ2-7; size: few; V: TRBV5-4; CDR3: CASSLAASSSYEQYF
J: TRBJ2-5; size: few; V: TRBV20-1; CDR3: CSATRDRVLETQYF
J: TRBJ1-5; size: NA; V: TRBV7-2; CDR3: CASSPTGQGANQPQHF
J: TRBJ2-7; size: NA; V: TRBV5-1; CDR3: CASRTGQAAYEQYF
J: TRBJ2-3; size: NA; V: TRBV20-1; CDR3: CSVRIGDTQYF
J: TRBJ2-3; size: NA; V: TRBV15; CDR3: CATSRDVVHTDTQYF
J: TRBJ2-1; size: NA; V: TRBV6-1; CDR3: CASSTPIAGGVNEQFF
J: TRBJ2-4; size: NA; V: TRBV21-1; CDR3: CASSKEEEGAREAKNIQYF
J: TRBJ2-5; size: NA; V: TRBV5-1; CDR3: CASSLAGSGEETQYF
J: TRBJ2-1; size: NA; V: TRBV18; CDR3: CASSPPSPNNEQFF
J: TRBJ2-1; size: NA; V: TRBV4-3; CDR3: CASSQDLGGRGGYNEQFF
J: TRBJ2-3; size: few; V: TRBV7-2; CDR3: CASSPLADSTDTQYF
J: TRBJ1-2; size: few; V: TRBV6-1; CDR3: CASTPTGGAYGYTF
J: TRBJ1-4; size: few; V: TRBV6-6; CDR3: CASKGVAGEKLFF
J: TRBJ2-3; size: NA; V: TRBV28; CDR3: CASSPGGGGLRDTQYF
J: TRBJ2-5; size: few; V: TRBV7-2; CDR3: CASSLNAAGAGETQYF
J: TRBJ2-1; size: few; V: TRBV10-3; CDR3: CAISGDRGNNEQFF
J: TRBJ2-3; size: few; V: TRBV5-1; CDR3: CASSPGSGADTQYF
J: TRBJ2-1; size: few; V: TRBV10-2; CDR3: CASRSTSSYNEQFF
J: TRBJ1-6; size: few; V: TRBV2; CDR3: CASSPTGLGSSPLHF
J: TRBJ2-3; size: once; V: TRBV12-2; CDR3: CASRLGTSGRTDTQYF
J: TRBJ2-1; size: few; V: TRBV5-1; CDR3: CASSLPGLFNNEQFF
J: TRBJ2-3; size: few; V: TRBV14; CDR3: CASSDTGADTQYF
J: TRBJ2-7; size: few; V: TRBV19; CDR3: CASSIGAAGRDEQYF
J: TRBJ1-1; size: NA; V: TRBV5-1; CDR3: CASSLDPGQFKAFF
J: TRBJ2-3; size: many; V: TRBV29-1; CDR3: CSVAKGTGTDTQYF
J: TRBJ2-2; size: NA; V: TRBV20-1; CDR3: CSVWRGQGGELFF
J: TRBJ2-5; size: few; V: TRBV5-6; CDR3: CASSSAGRRQTQYF
J: TRBJ2-4; size: NA; V: TRBV20-1; CDR3: CSAPDRVGIQYF
J: TRBJ2-3; size: NA; V: TRBV2; CDR3: CASSGAGMGMDTQYF
J: TRBJ1-5; size: NA; V: TRBV3-1; CDR3: CASSLTGVQPQHF
J: TRBJ2-7; size: NA; V: TRBV7-9; CDR3: CASGFWGGPYEQYF
J: TRBJ2-3; size: NA; V: TRBV29-1; CDR3: CSVEPALARPGDTQYF
J: TRBJ1-2; size: few; V: TRBV10-3; CDR3: CAISDPRDRDGYTF
J: TRBJ2-1; size: NA; V: TRBV20-1; CDR3: CSAPLKTVAYNEQFF
J: TRBJ2-2; size: NA; V: TRBV6-1; CDR3: CASSRGLAGTGELFF
J: TRBJ2-3; size: NA; V: TRBV29-1; CDR3: CSVEGSRGRRDTQYF
J: TRBJ1-4; size: NA; V: TRBV5-1; CDR3: CASGLQGMVEKLFF
J: TRBJ2-1; size: few; V: TRBV12-3/TRBV12-4; CDR3: CASSSTSRHNEQFF
J: TRBJ1-3; size: NA; V: TRBV18; CDR3: CASSPLGSSGNTIYF
J: TRBJ1-2; size: few; V: TRBV12-3/TRBV12-4; CDR3: CASSLTVGGNGYTF
J: TRBJ1-2; size: few; V: TRBV20-1; CDR3: CSGQGNYGYTF
J: TRBJ2-1; size: NA; V: TRBV20-1; CDR3: CCARDTSGKGNRYNEQFF
J: TRBJ2-5; size: few; V: TRBV5-1; CDR3: CASSLGSTQETQYF
J: TRBJ1-1; size: NA; V: TRBV5-1; CDR3: CASSTSPPNTEAFF